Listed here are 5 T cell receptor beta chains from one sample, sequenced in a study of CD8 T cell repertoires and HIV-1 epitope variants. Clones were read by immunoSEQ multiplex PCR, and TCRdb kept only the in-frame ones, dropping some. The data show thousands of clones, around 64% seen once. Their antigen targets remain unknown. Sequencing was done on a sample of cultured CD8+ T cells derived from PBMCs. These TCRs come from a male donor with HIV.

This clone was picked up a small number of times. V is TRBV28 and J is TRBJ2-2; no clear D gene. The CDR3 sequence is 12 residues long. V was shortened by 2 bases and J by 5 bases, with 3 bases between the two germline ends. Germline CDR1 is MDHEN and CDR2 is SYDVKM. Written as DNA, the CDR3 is TGTGCCAGCAGTTTAGAGACCGGGGAGCTGTTTTTT. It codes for CASSLETGELFF.

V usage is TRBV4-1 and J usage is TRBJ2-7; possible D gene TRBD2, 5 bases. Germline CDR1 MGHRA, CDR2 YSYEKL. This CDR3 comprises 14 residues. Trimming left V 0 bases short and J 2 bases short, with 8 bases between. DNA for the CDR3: TGCGCCAGCAGCCAAGAACTAGTGGCCTACGAGCAGTACTTC. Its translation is CASSQELVAYEQYF.

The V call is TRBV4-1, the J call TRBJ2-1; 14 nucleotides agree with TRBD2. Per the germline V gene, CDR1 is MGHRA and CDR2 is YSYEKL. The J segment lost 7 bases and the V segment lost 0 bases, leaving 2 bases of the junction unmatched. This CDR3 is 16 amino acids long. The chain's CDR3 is CASSQDRTSGGNEQFF. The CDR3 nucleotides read TGCGCCAGCAGCCAAGATAGGACTAGCGGGGGGAATGAGCAGTTCTTC.

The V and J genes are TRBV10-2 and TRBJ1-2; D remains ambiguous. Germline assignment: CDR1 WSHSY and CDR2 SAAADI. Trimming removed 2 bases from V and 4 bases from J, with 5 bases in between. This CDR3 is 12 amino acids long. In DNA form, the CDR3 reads TGCGCCAGCAGTGAGGGGGTCTATGGCTACACCTTC. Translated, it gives CASSEGVYGYTF.

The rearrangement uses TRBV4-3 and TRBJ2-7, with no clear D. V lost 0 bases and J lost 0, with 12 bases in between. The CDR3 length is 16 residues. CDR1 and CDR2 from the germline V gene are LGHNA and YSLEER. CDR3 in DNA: TGCGCCAGCAGCCAAGATGGTGTCCGGAGCTCCTACGAGCAGTACTTC. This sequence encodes CASSQDGVRSSYEQYF.